Following are 31 T cell receptor beta chains from one sample sequenced in a study of cytomegalovirus exposure and HLA in healthy donors. Libraries were prepared by immunoSEQ multiplex PCR; TCRdb keeps only in-frame clonotypes and omits some of them. This table has 150,000 to 200,000 clones, roughly 96% appearing once. Source material: PBMCs. The receptor set was obtained from a woman between 18 and 30 years old in good health and CMV-seronegative.

V and J are TRBV4-1 and TRBJ1-3; D is unclear. CDR3 length: 15 residues. The ends were cut back, 0 bases at V and 2 bases at J, with 8 bases in the middle. From germline, CDR1 is MGHRA and CDR2 YSYEKL. The CDR3 loop reads CASSQEASPGNTIYF. The DNA of the CDR3 is TGCGCCAGCAGCCAAGAGGCATCTCCTGGAAACACCATATATTTT.

The chain carries TRBV6-5 and TRBJ1-5; TRBD1 is a possible D gene (6 bases). Germline CDR1 MNHEY, CDR2 SVGAGI. CDR3 length: 15 amino acids. Trimming left V 6 bases short and J 2 bases short, with 14 bases between. CDR3 amino acids: CASSLDRGGNQPQHF. CDR3 DNA: TGTGCCAGCAGCCTGGACAGAGGGGGCAATCAGCCCCAGCATTTT.

Here the CDR3 reads CASSLDPGGTAFF. CDR3 nucleotides: TGTGCCAGCAGCTTAGATCCGGGGGGGACAGCTTTCTTT. J is TRBJ1-1 and V is TRBV7-2, with D possibly being TRBD1 (5 bases). Germline V gene data show CDR1 as SGHTA and CDR2 as FQGNSA. V lost 1 base and J lost 10, with 13 bases in between. The CDR3 totals 13 residues.

This clone was counted a single time. The V gene is TRBV6-5, the J gene TRBJ2-2, with 7 positions matching TRBD2. The germline V gene has CDR1 MNHEY and CDR2 SVGAGI. This CDR3 is 15 amino acids long. The J segment lost 1 base and the V segment lost 4 bases, leaving 3 bases of the junction unmatched. The CDR3 is CASSSQRGNTGELFF. The CDR3 bases are TGTGCCAGCAGTTCCCAGCGGGGGAACACCGGGGAGCTGTTTTTT.

The chain carries TRBV5-4 and TRBJ2-1; D may be TRBD1 (6 bases). Germline-derived CDR1 and CDR2 are SGHNT and YYREEE (reference sequence). V lost 4 bases and J lost 3, with 11 bases in between. This CDR3 comprises 14 residues. The CDR3 DNA reads TGTGCCAGCAGCGACCCGACAGGCTACAATGAGCAGTTCTTC. It codes for CASSDPTGYNEQFF. Complete variable domain (other parts from reference TRBV5-4 and TRBJ2-1): ETGVTQSPTHLIKTRGQQVTLRCSSQSGHNTVSWYQQALGQGPQFIFQYYREEENGRGNFPPRFSGLQFPNYSSELNVNALELDDSALYLCASSDPTGYNEQFFGPGTRLTVL.

The chain couples TRBV5-1 to TRBJ2-1, with a weak D call TRBD1 (5 bases). This CDR3 contains 15 residues. Trimming removed 1 base from V and 6 bases from J, with 14 bases in between. The V gene's germline CDR1 is SGHRS and CDR2 YFSETQ. CDR3 loop: CASSLTGTQSNEQFF. In DNA form, the CDR3 reads TGCGCCAGCAGCTTGACAGGCACTCAAAGCAATGAGCAGTTCTTC.

The chain has TRBV5-1 and TRBJ2-5; 10 positions agree with TRBD1. CDR3 length: 15 amino acids. The germline V gene encodes CDR1 SGHRS and CDR2 YFSETQ. The ends lost 4 bases at V and 4 bases at J; junction bases unmatched: 7. CDR3: CASSGDRGRGETQYF. In DNA, the CDR3 is TGCGCCAGCAGCGGCGACAGGGGGCGCGGAGAGACCCAGTACTTC.

V gene TRBV6-1 combines with J gene TRBJ1-5; D remains ambiguous. This CDR3 spans 15 amino acids. The ends were cut back, 6 bases at V and 0 bases at J, with 12 bases in the middle. CDR1 and CDR2 from the germline V gene are MNHNS and SASEGT. The CDR3 sequence: CASSRNQNSNQPQHF. DNA of the CDR3: TGTGCCAGCAGCCGAAATCAGAATAGCAATCAGCCCCAGCATTTT.

This chain uses TRBV5-4 with TRBJ2-3; D is unclear. This CDR3 has 12 residues. Per the germline V gene, CDR1 is SGHNT and CDR2 is YYREEE (reference sequence). Trimming left V 0 bases short and J 6 bases short, with 5 bases between. The CDR3, as DNA: TGTGCCAGCAGCTTGGGTCTTGATACGCAGTATTTT. Residues: CASSLGLDTQYF.

In this sample, this clone turned up once. The V and J genes are TRBV14 and TRBJ2-7; perhaps TRBD1 as D (6 bases). Looked up from germline, CDR1 is SGHDN and CDR2 is FVKESK. The CDR3 extends over 13 amino acids. The V and J ends lost 0 bases and 3 bases respectively, with 6 bases between them. DNA for the CDR3: TGTGCCAGCAGCCAAGACAGGGGCTACGAGCAGTACTTC. It codes for CASSQDRGYEQYF.

This clone has just one count. The CDR3 region has the DNA TGTGCCAGCAGCCCCCCTTGGGGAGGCAATGAGCAGTTCTTC. It yields the protein CASSPPWGGNEQFF. The rearrangement links TRBV6-5 to TRBJ2-1; perhaps TRBD2 as D (6 bases). Looked up from germline, CDR1 is MNHEY and CDR2 is SVGAGI. The CDR3 is made up of 14 amino acids. Trimming removed 6 bases from V and 6 bases from J, with 15 bases in between.

The chain combines TRBV7-2 with TRBJ1-1, with a tentative D call TRBD1 (6 bases). V was pared by 5 bases and J by 0 bases, with 13 bases between. The germline CDR1 and CDR2 sequences are SGHTA and FQGNSA. The length of the CDR3 is 15 residues. This chain's CDR3 is CASSQPTGVNTEAFF. The CDR3 DNA is TGTGCCAGCAGCCAACCGACAGGCGTGAACACTGAAGCTTTCTTT.

The chain is built from TRBV7-2 and TRBJ1-2; 7 nucleotides align to TRBD1. The CDR3 has 14 residues. V was pared by 10 bases and J by 4 bases, with 12 bases of the junction left unmatched. Germline V gene lookup returns CDR1 SGHTA and CDR2 FQGNSA. The CDR3 is CATSTTGIIYGYTF. In DNA form, the CDR3 reads TGTGCCACCTCAACGACAGGGATAATCTATGGCTACACCTTC.

This chain connects TRBV6-5 to TRBJ2-1; D perhaps matches TRBD1 (5 bases). V lost 0 bases and J lost 0, with 9 bases in between. The CDR3 has 16 amino acids. CDR1 MNHEY and CDR2 SVGAGI come from the germline V gene. The CDR3 loop reads CASSYSAGISYNEQFF. The CDR3 DNA reads as TGTGCCAGCAGTTACTCAGCAGGGATCTCCTACAATGAGCAGTTCTTC.

The J gene is TRBJ2-1, the V gene TRBV9, with 9 bases that match TRBD2. After removal of 6 bases from V and 5 bases from J, the junction contained 6 bases not matched to a gene. The CDR3 is 14 amino acids. Germline-derived CDR1 and CDR2 are SGDLS and YYNGEE. The CDR3 reads CASTQTSGNNEQFF. The CDR3 nucleotides read TGTGCCAGCACCCAGACTAGCGGAAACAATGAGCAGTTCTTC.

The J gene is TRBJ2-5, the V gene TRBV5-4; perhaps TRBD1 as D (6 bases). V lost 4 bases, J lost 1 base, and 14 bases lay in between. CDR1 and CDR2 from the germline V gene are SGHNT and YYREEE (reference sequence). This CDR3 region has 15 residues. In DNA form, the CDR3 reads TGTGCCAGCAGCAACCGACAGGTCCCCCAAGAGACCCAGTACTTC. This gives the protein CASSNRQVPQETQYF.

This chain uses TRBV7-3 with TRBJ2-2, with D perhaps TRBD1 (6 bases). The germline gives CDR1 SGHTA, CDR2 FQGTGA. V was pared by 5 bases and J by 4 bases, with 17 bases between. The CDR3 is 16 amino acids. The CDR3 DNA reads TGTGCCAGCAGCCCCCAGGGGTTTGAGACCACCGGGGAGCTGTTTTTT. Translating gives CASSPQGFETTGELFF.

The chain links TRBV19 to TRBJ2-7, with 10 bases that match TRBD1. Germline trimming cut 5 bases from V and 2 bases from J; bases unmatched to any gene: 3. The CDR3 is made up of 14 amino acids. From germline, CDR1 is LNHDA and CDR2 SQIVND (reference sequence). CDR3 sequence reads: CASSSGTGAYEQYF. CDR3 coding DNA: TGTGCCAGTAGTTCAGGGACAGGGGCCTACGAGCAGTACTTC.

The chain couples TRBV30 to TRBJ2-3; D possibly corresponds to TRBD2 (6 bases). Trimming shortened V by 3 bases and J by 2 bases, and 12 bases separated the two germline ends. The germline V gene encodes CDR1 GTSNPN and CDR2 SVGIG (reference sequence). The length of the CDR3 is 14 residues. The CDR3 region is CAWRGGRHTDTQYF. The CDR3 region has the DNA TGTGCCTGGAGGGGAGGACGGCACACAGATACGCAGTATTTT.

V usage is TRBV13 and J usage is TRBJ1-2, with 8 bases identical to TRBD1. This CDR3 is 15 amino acids long. Germline lookup yields CDR1 PRHDT and CDR2 FYEKMQ (reference sequence). J was trimmed by 9 bases and V by 5 bases; bases with no gene match: 14. The chain's CDR3 is CASSRPRTGTRSYTF. The CDR3 DNA reads as TGTGCCAGCAGCCGACCCCGGACAGGGACAAGGAGCTACACCTTC.

The chain recombines TRBV6-5 with TRBJ2-2; 7 bases line up with TRBD1. V was pared by 6 bases and J by 3 bases, with 7 bases of the junction left unmatched. CDR3 size: 15 residues. Germline V gene lookup returns CDR1 MNHEY and CDR2 SVGAGI. In DNA, the CDR3 is TGTGCCAGCAGGAGGGGGCTCACGGACACCGGGGAGCTGTTTTTT. Its translation is CASRRGLTDTGELFF.

The chain recombines TRBV6-5 with TRBJ1-2; 7 bases fit TRBD1. The length of the CDR3 is 15 residues. V lost 6 bases and J lost 2; bases outside the gene matches: 9. In germline, CDR1 is MNHEY, CDR2 SVGAGI. The CDR3 is CASSPLGQANYGYTF. CDR3 sequence (DNA): TGTGCCAGCAGCCCATTAGGACAGGCAAACTATGGCTACACCTTC.

The chain couples TRBV4-1 to TRBJ2-7; D is possibly TRBD2 (6 bases). Germline lookup yields CDR1 MGHRA and CDR2 YSYEKL. V was cut by 1 base and J by 1 base, with 20 bases left in between. This CDR3 region has 18 residues. CDR3 DNA sequence: TGCGCCAGCAGCCAAGGGGGGGACCCGGCTAGCAGGTCCTACGAGCAGTACTTC. Translation: CASSQGGDPASRSYEQYF.

The chain couples TRBV7-2 to TRBJ1-2; D possibly corresponds to TRBD1 (5 bases). This CDR3 comprises 16 residues. The V end lost 5 bases, the J end lost 1 base, and 17 bases lay between the germline ends. CDR1 is SGHTA, CDR2 FQGNSA, per germline. CDR3 sequence: CASSPQGAAFNYGYTF. For the CDR3, the DNA is TGTGCCAGCAGCCCCCAAGGGGCTGCCTTTAACTATGGCTACACCTTC.

V is TRBV7-2 and J is TRBJ2-3; no clear D. CDR3 length equals 14 residues. The germline V gene has CDR1 SGHTA and CDR2 FQGNSA. The V end lost 3 bases, the J end lost 1 base, and 8 bases lay between the germline ends. DNA for the CDR3: TGTGCCAGCAGCTTCCCGGTGGGCACAGATACGCAGTATTTT. Translation: CASSFPVGTDTQYF.

The chain couples TRBV7-6 to TRBJ1-3; D is ambiguous. From germline, CDR1 is SGHVS and CDR2 FNYEAQ. V was shortened by 2 bases and J by 0 bases, with 14 bases between the two germline ends. The CDR3 has 17 residues. The CDR3 DNA reads as TGTGCCAGCAGCTTACGCGTGCCCCTAGTCTCTGGAAACACCATATATTTT. This sequence encodes CASSLRVPLVSGNTIYF.

The chain joins TRBV27 to TRBJ1-1, with 9 bases identical to TRBD1. The CDR3 covers 16 residues. Losses at the gene ends were 5 bases for V and 1 base for J; bases not matched to a gene: 8. Germline V gene data show CDR1 as MNHEY and CDR2 as SMNVEV (reference sequence). The CDR3 sequence is CASSLGTGSTNTEAFF. The CDR3 DNA reads TGTGCCAGCAGTCTCGGGACAGGGTCTACGAACACTGAAGCTTTCTTT.

Regarding this clone: The germline gene is not matched at one end of the junction; a read error may be the cause. This chain's CDR3 is CASSVGTGTDTQYF. The CDR3 DNA sequence: TGTGCTAGCAGCGTCGGGACAGGCACAGATACGCAGTATTTT. This chain joins TRBV7-7 and TRBJ2-3; TRBD1 agrees at 7 bases. This CDR3 contains 14 residues. Germline V gene sequence: CDR1 SSHAT, CDR2 FNYEAQ (reference sequence).

CDR3 protein: CAIRGGQDFYEQYF. CDR3 nucleotides: TGTGCCATCAGGGGAGGACAGGACTTCTACGAGCAGTACTTC. This rearrangement joins TRBV10-3 to TRBJ2-7; D is perhaps TRBD1 (7 bases). The germline gives CDR1 ENHRY, CDR2 SYGVKD. This CDR3 is 14 amino acids long. V lost 6 bases, J lost 3 bases, and 15 bases lay in between.

The rearrangement uses TRBV30 and TRBJ2-6, with unresolved D. The V end was cut by 2 bases, the J end by 0 bases, with 8 bases between. Germline CDR1 and CDR2: GTSNPN and SVGIG (reference sequence). The CDR3 loop spans 15 amino acids. The CDR3 nucleotides are TGTGCCTGGAGTTACAGATACTCTGGGGCCAACGTCCTGACTTTC. Translation gives CAWSYRYSGANVLTF.

J is TRBJ1-1 and V is TRBV4-3, with D uncertain. The length of the CDR3 is 14 residues. V was pared by 2 bases and J by 1 base, with 8 bases between. Germline loops: CDR1 LGHNA, CDR2 YSLEER. CDR3 sequence: CASSQLGQNTEAFF. The CDR3 region has the DNA TGCGCCAGCAGCCAATTGGGCCAGAACACTGAAGCTTTCTTT.